Presented here are 3 T cell receptor beta chains from one specimen sequenced in a study of T cell responses to AZD1222 COVID-19 vaccine. Sequenced by immunoSEQ multiplex PCR; TCRdb stores in-frame clones only, minus some. The table shows some 120,000 clones, with 90% to 95% occurring only once. The sample consisted of peripheral blood, taken on day 0 of AZD1222 vaccination. The receptor source for this set is an adult in good health.

This clone was seen a single time. The gene calls are TRBV2 and TRBJ1-1, with D unresolved. This CDR3 has 14 residues. Germline V gives CDR1 SNHLY, CDR2 FYNNEI. The V gene lost 7 bases and the J gene lost 0 bases, with 12 bases spanning the gap. In DNA form, the CDR3 reads TGTGCCAGCAACGTGCTAACAGTGAACACTGAAGCTTTCTTT. Its translation: CASNVLTVNTEAFF.

V and J are TRBV7-2 and TRBJ1-1; no clear D gene. This CDR3 region has 13 residues. The ends were cut back, 3 bases at V and 0 bases at J, with 5 bases in the middle. Germline V gives CDR1 SGHTA, CDR2 FQGNSA. CDR3 region: CASSLSMNTEAFF. In DNA, the CDR3 is TGTGCCAGCAGCTTGTCGATGAACACTGAAGCTTTCTTT.

The chain uses TRBV6-5 and TRBJ1-2; 9 bases are a match to TRBD1. CDR3 length equals 13 residues. Trimming removed 6 bases from V and 8 bases from J; junction bases left unmatched: 7. Per germline, CDR1 MNHEY and CDR2 SVGAGI. CDR3 nucleotides: TGTGCCAGCAGCCTCCGACAGGGGGTGGGCTACACCTTC. Its protein is CASSLRQGVGYTF.